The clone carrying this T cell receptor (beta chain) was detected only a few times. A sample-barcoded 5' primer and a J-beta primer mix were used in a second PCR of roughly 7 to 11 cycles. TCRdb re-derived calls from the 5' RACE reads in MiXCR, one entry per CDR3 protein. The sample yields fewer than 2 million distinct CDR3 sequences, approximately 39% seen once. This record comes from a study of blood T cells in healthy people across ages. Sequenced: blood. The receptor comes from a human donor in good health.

CDR3 bases: TGTGCCAGTAGGAGGACAGGGGAGTATCAGCCCCAGCATTTT. This codes for CASRRTGEYQPQHF. The rearrangement uses TRBV19 and TRBJ1-5; the match to TRBD1 covers 9 bases. The germline V gene encodes CDR1 LNHDA and CDR2 SQIVND (reference sequence). There are 14 residues in the CDR3. With 6 bases clipped from V and 5 bases from J, the junction kept 5 bases outside the gene matches.